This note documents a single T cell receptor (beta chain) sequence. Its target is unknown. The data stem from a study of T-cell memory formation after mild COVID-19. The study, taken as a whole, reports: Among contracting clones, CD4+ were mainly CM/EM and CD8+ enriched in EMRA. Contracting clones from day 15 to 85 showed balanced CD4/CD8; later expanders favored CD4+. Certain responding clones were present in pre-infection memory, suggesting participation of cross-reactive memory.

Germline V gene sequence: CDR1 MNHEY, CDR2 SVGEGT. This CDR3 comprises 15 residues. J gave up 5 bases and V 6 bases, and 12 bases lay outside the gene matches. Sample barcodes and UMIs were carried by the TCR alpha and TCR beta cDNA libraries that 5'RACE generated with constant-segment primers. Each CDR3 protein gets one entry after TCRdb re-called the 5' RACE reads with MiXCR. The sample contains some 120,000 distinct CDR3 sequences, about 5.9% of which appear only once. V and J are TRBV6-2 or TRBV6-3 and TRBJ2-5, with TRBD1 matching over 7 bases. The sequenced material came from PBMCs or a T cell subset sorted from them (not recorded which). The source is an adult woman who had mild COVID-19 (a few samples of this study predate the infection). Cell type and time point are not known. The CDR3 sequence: CASRATGTAQETQYF. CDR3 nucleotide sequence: TGTGCCAGCAGAGCGACCGGGACAGCTCAGGAGACCCAGTACTTC.